The rows below give T cell receptor beta chains drawn from one sample of a study of T cells in Graves' hyperthyroidism and ophthalmopathy. TCRdb recomputed calls from the multiplex PCR reads with MiXCR, one row per CDR3 protein. The sample lists some 650,000 distinct CDR3 sequences; about a sixth were seen once. The sequenced material came from blood. The receptors here all came from a woman in her 40s with Graves' ophthalmopathy. Both conserved end residues are trimmed from each CDR3. Fields, in order: V gene, J gene, CDR3 protein.

v_gene: TRBV20-1
j_gene: TRBJ2-7
CDR3aa: SALDYEQY

v_gene: TRBV11-2
j_gene: TRBJ2-6
CDR3aa: ASSPTLSRSGSGANVLT

v_gene: TRBV12-3/TRBV12-4
j_gene: TRBJ1-1
CDR3aa: ASTPRPTEAF

v_gene: TRBV6-1
j_gene: TRBJ1-1
CDR3aa: ASSRSGQGLAEAF

v_gene: TRBV29-1
j_gene: TRBJ2-5
CDR3aa: SVEIRLGETQY

v_gene: TRBV27
j_gene: TRBJ2-7
CDR3aa: ASSSRGTSRYEQY

v_gene: TRBV3-1
j_gene: TRBJ2-3
CDR3aa: ASSPWTSGRYTDTQY

v_gene: TRBV6-1
j_gene: TRBJ2-4
CDR3aa: ASSEAYGWGENIQY

v_gene: TRBV27
j_gene: TRBJ1-6
CDR3aa: ASSYRENSPLH

v_gene: TRBV5-6
j_gene: TRBJ1-1
CDR3aa: ASSLARGGRNTEAF

v_gene: TRBV20-1
j_gene: TRBJ2-7
CDR3aa: SAPGTGGSHEQY

v_gene: TRBV7-8
j_gene: TRBJ1-4
CDR3aa: ASSYLATNEKLF

v_gene: TRBV27
j_gene: TRBJ1-2
CDR3aa: ASRTGTGGPNYGYT

v_gene: TRBV28
j_gene: TRBJ2-7
CDR3aa: ASSYGGRGSYEQY

v_gene: TRBV30
j_gene: TRBJ2-7
CDR3aa: AWSAAGWSTAYEQY

v_gene: TRBV4-1
j_gene: TRBJ1-2
CDR3aa: ASSRPGYGYT

v_gene: TRBV7-9
j_gene: TRBJ2-1
CDR3aa: ASSQGQVRNEQF

v_gene: TRBV6-1
j_gene: TRBJ1-1
CDR3aa: ASSTTGVGLNTEAF

v_gene: TRBV7-2
j_gene: TRBJ1-5
CDR3aa: ASSVFGAKQH

v_gene: TRBV5-1
j_gene: TRBJ2-5
CDR3aa: ASSSGLAGGAQETQY

v_gene: TRBV30
j_gene: TRBJ1-2
CDR3aa: AWSRGTDYGYT

v_gene: TRBV6-4
j_gene: TRBJ2-1
CDR3aa: ASSVGQEGYNEQF

v_gene: TRBV18
j_gene: TRBJ1-1
CDR3aa: ASSRVGDTEAF

v_gene: TRBV28
j_gene: TRBJ2-7
CDR3aa: ASSDRTSGAVQY

v_gene: TRBV5-1
j_gene: TRBJ1-1
CDR3aa: ASSRTGANTEAF

v_gene: TRBV5-1
j_gene: TRBJ2-5
CDR3aa: ASSLASSEETQY

v_gene: TRBV7-6
j_gene: TRBJ2-1
CDR3aa: ASSPGNRGLPNYNEQF

v_gene: TRBV19
j_gene: TRBJ2-1
CDR3aa: ASSISGGLYNEQF

v_gene: TRBV24-1
j_gene: TRBJ2-2
CDR3aa: ATSDTRLAGRIGELF

v_gene: TRBV6-1
j_gene: TRBJ1-1
CDR3aa: ASSTLSEVGAF

v_gene: TRBV12-3/TRBV12-4
j_gene: TRBJ1-5
CDR3aa: ASSLSGTPQPQH

v_gene: TRBV20-1
j_gene: TRBJ2-5
CDR3aa: SASVGSETQY

v_gene: TRBV3-1
j_gene: TRBJ2-7
CDR3aa: ASSLGLAGDEQY

v_gene: TRBV12-3/TRBV12-4
j_gene: TRBJ2-3
CDR3aa: ASSGTGPDTQY

v_gene: TRBV3-1
j_gene: TRBJ1-1
CDR3aa: ASSQDGAVNTEAF

v_gene: TRBV20-1
j_gene: TRBJ1-1
CDR3aa: SAQTGTEEAF

v_gene: TRBV10-2
j_gene: TRBJ2-7
CDR3aa: ASRAGTGISYEQY

v_gene: TRBV12-3/TRBV12-4
j_gene: TRBJ1-1
CDR3aa: ASSLGGRGDTEAF

v_gene: TRBV6-1
j_gene: TRBJ2-7
CDR3aa: ASQKREGLNEQY

v_gene: TRBV2
j_gene: TRBJ1-1
CDR3aa: ASRGVGTLNTEAF

v_gene: TRBV24-1
j_gene: TRBJ2-2
CDR3aa: ATSDPRTVNTGELF

v_gene: TRBV30
j_gene: TRBJ2-7
CDR3aa: AWTRDSPYEQY

v_gene: TRBV12-3/TRBV12-4
j_gene: TRBJ1-2
CDR3aa: ASSSTRGRPGGYT

v_gene: TRBV6-1
j_gene: TRBJ1-4
CDR3aa: ASSQTGLFEKLF

v_gene: TRBV12-3/TRBV12-4
j_gene: TRBJ2-5
CDR3aa: ASSLRVGQGEETQY

v_gene: TRBV2
j_gene: TRBJ1-1
CDR3aa: ASSDKGLPNTEAF